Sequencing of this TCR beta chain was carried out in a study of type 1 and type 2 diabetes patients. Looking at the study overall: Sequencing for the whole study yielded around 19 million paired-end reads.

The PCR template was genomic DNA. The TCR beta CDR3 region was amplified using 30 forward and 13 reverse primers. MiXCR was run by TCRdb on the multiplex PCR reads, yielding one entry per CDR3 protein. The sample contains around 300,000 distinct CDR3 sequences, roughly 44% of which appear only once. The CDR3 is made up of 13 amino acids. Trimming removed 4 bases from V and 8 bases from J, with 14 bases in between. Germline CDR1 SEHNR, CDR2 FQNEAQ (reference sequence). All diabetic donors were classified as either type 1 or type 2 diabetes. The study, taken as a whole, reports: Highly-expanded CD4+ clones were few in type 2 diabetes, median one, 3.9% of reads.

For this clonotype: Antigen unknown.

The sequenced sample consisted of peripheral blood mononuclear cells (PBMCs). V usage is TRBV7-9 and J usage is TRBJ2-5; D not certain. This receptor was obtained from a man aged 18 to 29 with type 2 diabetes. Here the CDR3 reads CASSYSDGGTQYF. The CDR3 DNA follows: TGTGCCAGCAGCTACTCTGACGGCGGTACCCAGTACTTC.